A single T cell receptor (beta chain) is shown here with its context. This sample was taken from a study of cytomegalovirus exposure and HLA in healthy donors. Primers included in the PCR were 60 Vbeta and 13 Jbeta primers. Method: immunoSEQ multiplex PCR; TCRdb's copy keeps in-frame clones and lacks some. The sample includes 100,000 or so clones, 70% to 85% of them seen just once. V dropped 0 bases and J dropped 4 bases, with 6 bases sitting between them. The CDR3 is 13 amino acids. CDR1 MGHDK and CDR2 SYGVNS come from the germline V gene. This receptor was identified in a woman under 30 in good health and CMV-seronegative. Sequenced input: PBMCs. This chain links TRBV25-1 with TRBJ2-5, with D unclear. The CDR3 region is CASSEYGGETQYF. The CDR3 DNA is TGTGCCAGCAGTGAATATGGCGGAGAGACCCAGTACTTC.